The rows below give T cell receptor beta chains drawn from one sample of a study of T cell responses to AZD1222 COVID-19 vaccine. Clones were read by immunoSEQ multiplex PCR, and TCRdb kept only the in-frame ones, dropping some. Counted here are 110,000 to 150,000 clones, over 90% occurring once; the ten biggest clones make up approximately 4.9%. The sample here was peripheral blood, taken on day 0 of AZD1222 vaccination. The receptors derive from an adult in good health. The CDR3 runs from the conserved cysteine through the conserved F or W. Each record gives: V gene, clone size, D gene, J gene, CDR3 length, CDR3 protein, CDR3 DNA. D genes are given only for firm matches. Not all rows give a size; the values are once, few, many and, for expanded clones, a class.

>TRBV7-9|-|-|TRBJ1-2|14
CASTKGVLGYGYTF
TGTGCCAGCACCAAGGGGGTGCTCGGTTATGGCTACACCTTC
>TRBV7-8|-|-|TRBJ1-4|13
CASGRHPNEKLFF
TGTGCCAGCGGTCGACACCCTAATGAAAAACTGTTTTTT
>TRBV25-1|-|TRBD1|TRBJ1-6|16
CASSDHPRTGNSPLHF
TGTGCCAGCAGTGATCACCCGAGGACAGGGAATTCACCCCTCCACTTT
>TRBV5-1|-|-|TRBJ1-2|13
CASTQGRDYGYTF
TGCGCCAGCACTCAGGGGAGGGACTATGGCTACACCTTC
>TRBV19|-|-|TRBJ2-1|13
CASSIGNNNEQFF
TGTGCCAGTAGTATAGGGAATAACAATGAGCAGTTCTTC
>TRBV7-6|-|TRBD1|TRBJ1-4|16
CASSSRQGKGNEKLFF
TGTGCCAGCAGCTCAAGACAGGGGAAGGGTAATGAAAAACTGTTTTTT
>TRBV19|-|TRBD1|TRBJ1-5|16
CASSMRVQGVSQPQHF
TGTGCCAGTAGTATGCGGGTACAGGGGGTATCCCAGCCCCAGCATTTT
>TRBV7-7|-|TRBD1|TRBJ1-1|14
CASSPWTGDTEAFF
TGTGCTAGCAGTCCTTGGACAGGAGACACTGAAGCTTTCTTT
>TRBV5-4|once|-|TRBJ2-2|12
CASSFIAGELFF
TGTGCCAGCAGCTTTATCGCCGGGGAGCTGTTTTTT
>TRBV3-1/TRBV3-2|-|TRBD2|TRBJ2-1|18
CASSQEGLAGGYYNEQFF
TGTGCCAGCAGCCAAGAGGGGCTAGCGGGAGGCTACTACAATGAGCAGTTCTTC
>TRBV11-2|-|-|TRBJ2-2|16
CASSLVVWQHTGELFF
TGTGCCAGCAGCTTAGTAGTATGGCAGCACACCGGGGAGCTGTTTTTT
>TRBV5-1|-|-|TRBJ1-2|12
CASSPAQRGYTF
TGCGCCAGCAGCCCTGCCCAGAGGGGCTACACCTTC